This is a list of T cell receptor beta chains from one sample in a study of technical replicates of blood from several donors. The protocol was immunoSEQ multiplex PCR, while the TCRdb copy is restricted to in-frame clones and leaves out a portion. The repertoire holds tens of thousands of clones, with about 95% as singletons. Sequences were obtained from T cells isolated from PBMCs. The receptors stem from a human donor in good health. Each CDR3 is given with its conserved first and last residue. The D gene is left open where the match is weak. The size field is filled for only some rows; it gives once, few, many or a size class.

D gene: .
V gene: TRBV4-2
J gene: TRBJ1-1
clone size: .
CDR3 protein: CASSQQSGDTEAFF

D gene: TRBD1
V gene: TRBV7-9
J gene: TRBJ1-4
clone size: .
CDR3 protein: CASSSYRLTGVVGEKLFF

D gene: .
V gene: TRBV15
J gene: TRBJ2-2
clone size: .
CDR3 protein: CATSRDRLSWAGPNTGELFF

D gene: TRBD2
V gene: TRBV5-1
J gene: TRBJ2-3
clone size: once
CDR3 protein: CASRWGGDGTDTQYF

D gene: TRBD1
V gene: TRBV28
J gene: TRBJ1-1
clone size: .
CDR3 protein: CASSPSYTGDTEAFF

D gene: TRBD2
V gene: TRBV27
J gene: TRBJ2-7
clone size: .
CDR3 protein: CASSLSLDSAGGNEQYF

D gene: .
V gene: TRBV18
J gene: TRBJ2-3
clone size: .
CDR3 protein: CASSPAGYRTDTQYF

D gene: .
V gene: TRBV4-1
J gene: TRBJ1-2
clone size: .
CDR3 protein: CASSQERRIYGYTF

D gene: .
V gene: TRBV7-8
J gene: TRBJ2-3
clone size: .
CDR3 protein: CASSPRAIHHTQYF

D gene: .
V gene: TRBV5-1
J gene: TRBJ1-3
clone size: .
CDR3 protein: CASELEPNSGNTIYF

D gene: TRBD2
V gene: TRBV19
J gene: TRBJ2-5
clone size: .
CDR3 protein: CASSRGEASETQYF

D gene: .
V gene: TRBV5-1
J gene: TRBJ1-5
clone size: .
CDR3 protein: CASSLANREGQPQHF

D gene: TRBD1
V gene: TRBV2
J gene: TRBJ1-1
clone size: .
CDR3 protein: CASRRLRTGRKLNTEAFF

D gene: .
V gene: TRBV19
J gene: TRBJ1-5
clone size: .
CDR3 protein: CASSVPVGGNQPQHF

D gene: .
V gene: TRBV27
J gene: TRBJ1-4
clone size: .
CDR3 protein: CASRQGTNEKLFF

D gene: .
V gene: TRBV27
J gene: TRBJ1-6
clone size: .
CDR3 protein: CASRTNRESNNSPLHF

D gene: TRBD2
V gene: TRBV30
J gene: TRBJ2-7
clone size: .
CDR3 protein: CVSGTGYEQYF

D gene: TRBD1
V gene: TRBV28
J gene: TRBJ2-7
clone size: .
CDR3 protein: CASSGYEGQSSYEQYF

D gene: TRBD2
V gene: TRBV7-2
J gene: TRBJ2-7
clone size: .
CDR3 protein: CASSSRISGGTTYEQYF

D gene: TRBD2
V gene: TRBV6-6
J gene: TRBJ2-1
clone size: .
CDR3 protein: CASRAPGLAGGEQFF

D gene: TRBD1
V gene: TRBV4-1
J gene: TRBJ2-2
clone size: .
CDR3 protein: CASSDPGQRGELFF

D gene: .
V gene: TRBV27
J gene: TRBJ1-2
clone size: .
CDR3 protein: CASSTPGFYGYTF

D gene: TRBD1
V gene: TRBV2
J gene: TRBJ1-1
clone size: few
CDR3 protein: CASVPAGGRTEAFF

D gene: TRBD1
V gene: TRBV19
J gene: TRBJ2-7
clone size: .
CDR3 protein: CASSIDLGQGAIDEQYF

D gene: TRBD1
V gene: TRBV7-8
J gene: TRBJ2-1
clone size: .
CDR3 protein: CASSLPRFTGQGNNEQFF

D gene: TRBD2
V gene: TRBV6-4
J gene: TRBJ2-3
clone size: .
CDR3 protein: CASSAQAGVGDTQYF

D gene: TRBD2
V gene: TRBV27
J gene: TRBJ2-1
clone size: .
CDR3 protein: CASTPVGGSYNEQFF

D gene: .
V gene: TRBV30
J gene: TRBJ1-1
clone size: .
CDR3 protein: CAWSFLTPNTEAFF

D gene: TRBD1
V gene: TRBV4-2
J gene: TRBJ1-2
clone size: .
CDR3 protein: CASSPRTGSSGGYTF

D gene: .
V gene: TRBV14
J gene: TRBJ2-7
clone size: .
CDR3 protein: CASSQGSGEQYF